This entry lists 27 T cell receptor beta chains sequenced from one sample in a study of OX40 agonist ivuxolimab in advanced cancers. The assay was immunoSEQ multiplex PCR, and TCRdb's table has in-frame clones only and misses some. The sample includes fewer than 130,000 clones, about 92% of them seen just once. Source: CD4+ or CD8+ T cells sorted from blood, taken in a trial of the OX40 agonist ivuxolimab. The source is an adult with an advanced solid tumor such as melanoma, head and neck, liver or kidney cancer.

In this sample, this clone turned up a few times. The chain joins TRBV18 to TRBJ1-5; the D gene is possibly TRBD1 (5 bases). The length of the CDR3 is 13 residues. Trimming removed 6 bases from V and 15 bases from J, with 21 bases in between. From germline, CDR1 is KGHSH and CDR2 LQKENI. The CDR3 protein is CASSSDRDQPGHF. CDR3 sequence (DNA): TGTGCCAGCTCGTCCGACAGAGATCAGCCCGGGCATTTT.

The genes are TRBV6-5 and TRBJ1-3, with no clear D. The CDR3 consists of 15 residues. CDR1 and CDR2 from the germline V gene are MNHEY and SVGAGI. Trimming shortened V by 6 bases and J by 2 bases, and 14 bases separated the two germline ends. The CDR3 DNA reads TGTGCCAGCAGGGCAGGCGTTTTAGCTGGAAACACCATATATTTT. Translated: CASRAGVLAGNTIYF.

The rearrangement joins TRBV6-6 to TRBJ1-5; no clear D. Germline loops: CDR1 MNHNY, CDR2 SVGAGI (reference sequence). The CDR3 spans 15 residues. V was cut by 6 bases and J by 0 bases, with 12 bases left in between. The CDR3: CASSPEGLSNQPQHF. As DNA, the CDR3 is TGTGCCAGCAGCCCCGAAGGGCTTAGCAATCAGCCCCAGCATTTT.

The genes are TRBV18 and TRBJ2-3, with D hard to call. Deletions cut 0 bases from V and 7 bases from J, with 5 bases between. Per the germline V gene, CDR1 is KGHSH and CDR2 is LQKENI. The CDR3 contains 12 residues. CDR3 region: CASSPPANTQYF. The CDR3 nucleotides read TGTGCCAGCTCACCACCGGCGAATACGCAGTATTTT.

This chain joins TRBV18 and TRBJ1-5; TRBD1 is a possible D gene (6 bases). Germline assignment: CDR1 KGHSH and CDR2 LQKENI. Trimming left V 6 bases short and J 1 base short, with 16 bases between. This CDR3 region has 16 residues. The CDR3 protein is CASSLNRVGSNQPQHF. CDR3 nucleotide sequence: TGTGCCAGCTCGCTCAACAGGGTAGGGAGCAATCAGCCCCAGCATTTT.

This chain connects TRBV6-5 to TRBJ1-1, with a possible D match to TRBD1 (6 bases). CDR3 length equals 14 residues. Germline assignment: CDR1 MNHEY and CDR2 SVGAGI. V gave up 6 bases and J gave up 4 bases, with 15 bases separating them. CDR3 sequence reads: CASSRGAPATEAFF. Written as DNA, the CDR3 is TGTGCCAGCAGCCGGGGGGCCCCGGCCACTGAAGCTTTCTTT.

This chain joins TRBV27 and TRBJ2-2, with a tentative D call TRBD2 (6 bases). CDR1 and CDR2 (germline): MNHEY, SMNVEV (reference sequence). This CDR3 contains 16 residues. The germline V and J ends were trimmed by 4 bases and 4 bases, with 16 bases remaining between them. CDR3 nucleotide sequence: TGTGCCAGCAGTTCATACCGGGACTGGTCCACCGGGGAGCTGTTTTTT. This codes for CASSSYRDWSTGELFF.

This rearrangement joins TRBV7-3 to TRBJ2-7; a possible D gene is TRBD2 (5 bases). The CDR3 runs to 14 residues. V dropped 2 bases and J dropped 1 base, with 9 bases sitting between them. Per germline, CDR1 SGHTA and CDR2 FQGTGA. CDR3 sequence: CASSLERLSYEQYF. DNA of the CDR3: TGTGCCAGCAGCTTAGAGCGGTTATCCTACGAGCAGTACTTC. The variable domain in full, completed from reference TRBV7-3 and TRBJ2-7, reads GAGVSQTPSNKVTEKGKYVELRCDPISGHTALYWYRQSLGQGPEFLIYFQGTGAADDSGLPNDRFFAVRPEGSVSTLKIQRTERGDSAVYLCASSLERLSYEQYFGPGTRLTVT.

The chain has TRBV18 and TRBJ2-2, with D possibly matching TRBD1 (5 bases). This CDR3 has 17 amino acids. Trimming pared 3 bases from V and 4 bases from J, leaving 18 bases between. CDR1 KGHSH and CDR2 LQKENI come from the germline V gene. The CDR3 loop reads CASSPKGKTAGTGELFF. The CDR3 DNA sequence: TGTGCCAGCTCACCGAAGGGGAAAACAGCCGGCACCGGGGAGCTGTTTTTT.

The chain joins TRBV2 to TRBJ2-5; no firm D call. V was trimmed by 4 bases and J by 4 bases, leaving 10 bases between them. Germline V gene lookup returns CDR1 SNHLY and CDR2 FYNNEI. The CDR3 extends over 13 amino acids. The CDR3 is CASSGILGETQYF. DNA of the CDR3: TGTGCCAGCAGTGGCATACTCGGAGAGACCCAGTACTTC.

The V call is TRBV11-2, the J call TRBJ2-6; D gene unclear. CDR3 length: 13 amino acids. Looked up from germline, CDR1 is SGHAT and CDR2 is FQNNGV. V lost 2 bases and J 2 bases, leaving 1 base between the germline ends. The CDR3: CASSLPGANVLTF. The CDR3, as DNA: TGTGCCAGCAGCTTACCTGGGGCCAACGTCCTGACTTTC.

CDR3 region: CASSLTGPNEKLFF. The CDR3 DNA follows: TGTGCCAGCAGCTTGACAGGGCCTAATGAAAAACTGTTTTTT. J is TRBJ1-4 and V is TRBV5-4, with D perhaps matching TRBD1 (6 bases). This CDR3 comprises 14 residues. Germline CDR1 reads SGHNT; CDR2 reads YYREEE (reference sequence). Trimming removed 1 base at V and 3 bases at J, with 7 bases between.

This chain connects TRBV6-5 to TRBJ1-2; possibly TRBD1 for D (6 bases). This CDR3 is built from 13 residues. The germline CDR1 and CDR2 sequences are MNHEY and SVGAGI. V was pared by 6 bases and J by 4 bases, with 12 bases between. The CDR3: CASSPTGSYGYTF. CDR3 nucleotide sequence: TGTGCCAGCAGCCCCACAGGGAGCTATGGCTACACCTTC.

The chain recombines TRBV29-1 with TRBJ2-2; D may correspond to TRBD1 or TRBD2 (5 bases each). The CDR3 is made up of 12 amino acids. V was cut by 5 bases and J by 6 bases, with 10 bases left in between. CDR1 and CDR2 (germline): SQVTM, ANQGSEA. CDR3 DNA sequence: TGCAGCGTTCTTGGGGGTCCCGGGGAGCTGTTTTTT. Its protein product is CSVLGGPGELFF.

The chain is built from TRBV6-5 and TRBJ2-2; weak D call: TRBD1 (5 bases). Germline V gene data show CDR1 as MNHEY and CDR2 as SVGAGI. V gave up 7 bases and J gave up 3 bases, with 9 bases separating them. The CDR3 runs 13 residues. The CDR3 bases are TGTGCCAGCAAAAGGGGATACACCGGGGAGCTGTTTTTT. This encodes CASKRGYTGELFF.

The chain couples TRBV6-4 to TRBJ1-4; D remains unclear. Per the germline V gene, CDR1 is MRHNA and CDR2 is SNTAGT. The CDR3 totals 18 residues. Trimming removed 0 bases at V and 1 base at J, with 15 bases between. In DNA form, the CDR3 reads TGTGCCAGCAGTGACTCGATCGCGGCGGGCGGAACTAATGAAAAACTGTTTTTT. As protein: CASSDSIAAGGTNEKLFF.

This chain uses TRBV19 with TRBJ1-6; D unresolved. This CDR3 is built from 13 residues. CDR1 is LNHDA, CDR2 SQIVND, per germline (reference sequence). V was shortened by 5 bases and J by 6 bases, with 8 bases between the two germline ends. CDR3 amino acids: CASSLTVNSPLHF. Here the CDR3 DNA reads TGTGCCAGTAGTCTTACCGTTAATTCACCCCTCCACTTT.

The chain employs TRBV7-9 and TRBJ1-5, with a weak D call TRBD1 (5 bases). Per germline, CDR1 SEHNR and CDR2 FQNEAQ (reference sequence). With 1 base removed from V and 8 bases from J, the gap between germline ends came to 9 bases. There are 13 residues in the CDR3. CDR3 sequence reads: CASSLGGEEPQHF. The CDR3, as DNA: TGTGCCAGCAGCTTAGGAGGGGAAGAGCCCCAGCATTTT.

CDR3 sequence reads: CASSPWAGRSVDGYTF. Written as DNA, the CDR3 is TGTGCCAGCAGCCCCTGGGCAGGGAGATCGGTGGATGGCTACACCTTC. The chain combines TRBV5-6 with TRBJ1-2; perhaps TRBD1 as D (5 bases). Trimming removed 4 bases at V and 6 bases at J, with 22 bases between. The CDR3 contains 16 residues. Germline CDR1 SGHDT, CDR2 YYEEEE.

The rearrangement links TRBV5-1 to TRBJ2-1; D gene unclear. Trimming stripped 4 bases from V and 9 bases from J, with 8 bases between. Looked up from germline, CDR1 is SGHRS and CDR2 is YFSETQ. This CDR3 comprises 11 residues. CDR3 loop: CASSRMGEQFF. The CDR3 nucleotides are TGCGCCAGCAGCAGGATGGGTGAGCAGTTCTTC.

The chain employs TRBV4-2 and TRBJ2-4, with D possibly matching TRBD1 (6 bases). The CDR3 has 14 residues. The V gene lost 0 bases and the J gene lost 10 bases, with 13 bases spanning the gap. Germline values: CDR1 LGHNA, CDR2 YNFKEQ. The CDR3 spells CASSQESQGMIQYF. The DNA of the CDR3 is TGTGCCAGCAGCCAAGAGAGTCAGGGGATGATTCAGTACTTC.

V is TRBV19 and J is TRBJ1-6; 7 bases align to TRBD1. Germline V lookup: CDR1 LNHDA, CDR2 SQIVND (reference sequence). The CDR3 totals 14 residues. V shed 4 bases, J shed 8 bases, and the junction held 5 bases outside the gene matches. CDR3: CASSTTGSDSPLHF. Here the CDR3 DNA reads TGTGCCAGTAGTACGACAGGGTCGGATTCACCCCTCCACTTT.

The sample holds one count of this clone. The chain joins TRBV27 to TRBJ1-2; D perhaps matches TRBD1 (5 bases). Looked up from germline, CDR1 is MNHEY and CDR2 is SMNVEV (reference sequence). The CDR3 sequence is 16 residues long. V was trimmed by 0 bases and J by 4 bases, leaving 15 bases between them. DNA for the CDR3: TGTGCCAGCAGTTTATCAATTCGGGGCAGGTTCTATGGCTACACCTTC. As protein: CASSLSIRGRFYGYTF.

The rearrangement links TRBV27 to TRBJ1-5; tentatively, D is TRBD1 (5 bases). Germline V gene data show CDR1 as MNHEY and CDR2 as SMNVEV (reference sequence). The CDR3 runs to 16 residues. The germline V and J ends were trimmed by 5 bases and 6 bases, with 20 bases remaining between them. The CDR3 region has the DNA TGTGCCAGCAGTGTACGTGGAAGGGGCCGGAGTCAGCCCCAGCATTTT. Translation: CASSVRGRGRSQPQHF.

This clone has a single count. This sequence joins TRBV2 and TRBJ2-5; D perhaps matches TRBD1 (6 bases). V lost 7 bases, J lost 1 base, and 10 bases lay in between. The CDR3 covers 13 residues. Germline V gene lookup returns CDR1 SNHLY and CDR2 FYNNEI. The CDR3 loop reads CASTGQIQETQYF. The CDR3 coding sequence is TGTGCCAGCACCGGACAGATCCAAGAGACCCAGTACTTC. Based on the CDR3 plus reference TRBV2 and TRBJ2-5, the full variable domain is EPEVTQTPSHQVTQMGQEVILRCVPISNHLYFYWYRQILGQKVEFLVSFYNNEISEKSEIFDDQFSVERPDGSNFTLKIRSTKLEDSAMYFCASTGQIQETQYFGPGTRLLVL.

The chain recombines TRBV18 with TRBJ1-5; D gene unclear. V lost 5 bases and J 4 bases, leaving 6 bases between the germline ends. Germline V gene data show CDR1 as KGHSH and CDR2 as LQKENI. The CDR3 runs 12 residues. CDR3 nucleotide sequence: TGTGCCAGCTCAGACTATAATCAGCCCCAGCATTTT. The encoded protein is CASSDYNQPQHF.

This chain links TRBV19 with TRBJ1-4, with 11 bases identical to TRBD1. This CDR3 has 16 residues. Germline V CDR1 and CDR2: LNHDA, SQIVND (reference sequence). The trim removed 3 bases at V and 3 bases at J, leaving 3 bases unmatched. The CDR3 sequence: CASSIGQGAANEKLFF. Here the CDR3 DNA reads TGTGCCAGTAGTATTGGACAGGGGGCAGCTAATGAAAAACTGTTTTTT.